The sequence of this TCR beta chain was determined in a study of blood T cells in healthy people across ages. The CDR3 contains 15 residues. The germline V gene has CDR1 SGHTA and CDR2 FQGNSA. Trimming removed 0 bases at V and 5 bases at J, with 13 bases between. The authors ran a second PCR of 7 to 11 cycles using a sample-barcoded 5' primer and a J-beta primer mix. TCRdb re-analysed the 5' RACE reads in MiXCR, keeping a single row per CDR3 protein. The sample shows about 780,000 distinct CDR3 sequences, around 45% of them seen only once. This clonotype was found many times. This chain uses TRBV7-2 with TRBJ2-5, with D possibly being TRBD2 (6 bases). This receptor was identified in a man older than 75 in good health. The source material was blood. CDR3 DNA sequence: TGTGCCAGCAGCTTAGCTAGCGGCGCATGGGAGACCCAGTACTTC. Translating it yields CASSLASGAWETQYF.